This T cell receptor (beta chain) was sequenced during a study of cytomegalovirus exposure and HLA in healthy donors. Study-level findings and limits: On later analysis, the bulk of CMV-associated TCR beta chains appeared to be HLA-restricted.

Vbeta (60) and Jbeta (13) primers were used in the PCR. The repertoire was sequenced with immunoSEQ multiplex PCR; TCRdb's copy has only in-frame clones and lacks some. There are fewer than 40,000 clones in the sample; roughly 79% occur only once, and almost 9.5% lies in the top ten. This CDR3 has 15 residues. Germline V lookup: CDR1 SGHRS, CDR2 YFSETQ. The trim removed 3 bases at V and 3 bases at J, leaving 2 bases unmatched. Details on this clone: No antigen is known for it.

Sample: PBMCs. The chain couples TRBV5-1 to TRBJ1-3; 11 positions agree with TRBD1. This TCR came from a woman in her thirties or forties in good health and CMV-seronegative. CDR3 sequence: CASSSGTGGGNTIYF. DNA of the CDR3: TGCGCCAGCAGCTCGGGGACAGGGGGTGGAAACACCATATATTTT.